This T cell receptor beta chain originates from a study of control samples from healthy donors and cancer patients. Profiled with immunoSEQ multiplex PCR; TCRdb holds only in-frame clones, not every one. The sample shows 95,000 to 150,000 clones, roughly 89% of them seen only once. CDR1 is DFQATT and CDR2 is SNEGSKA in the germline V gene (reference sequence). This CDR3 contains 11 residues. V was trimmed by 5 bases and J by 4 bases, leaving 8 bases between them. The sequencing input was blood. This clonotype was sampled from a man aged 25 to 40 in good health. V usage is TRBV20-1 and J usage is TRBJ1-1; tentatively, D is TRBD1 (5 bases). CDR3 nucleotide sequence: TGCAGTGCTGGGGGTGGCACTGAAGCTTTCTTT. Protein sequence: CSAGGGTEAFF.